This T cell receptor (beta chain) appears in the sequencing data of a study of T cells in Graves' hyperthyroidism and ophthalmopathy. This clonotype was counted at least ten times. What it binds is unknown. CDR1 is LNHDA and CDR2 is SQIVND in the germline V gene (reference sequence). This CDR3 comprises 13 residues. V was clipped by 5 bases and J by 7 bases, with 11 bases between them. Amplification of TCR beta CDR3 regions was performed using RNA transcripts as template. HTBI primers were used for first-round RT-PCR of the TCR CDR3. TCRdb fed the multiplex PCR reads into MiXCR, producing one record per CDR3 protein. Among approximately 560,000 distinct CDR3 sequences, 46% were seen once, and the ten largest hold just over 8%. The study, taken as a whole, reports: The model's output predicted ophthalmopathy at a median of roughly 6.9 months prior to onset. Researchers found most expanded thyroid clonotypes above 0.001 in blood as well. From stable hyperthyroidism, ophthalmopathy was separated by a 13 V-J model.

This clonotype originated in a woman aged 18-35 years with Graves' hyperthyroidism. Sequencing was done on a sample of peripheral blood or thyroid tissue (not recorded which). This sequence joins TRBV19 and TRBJ1-4; D gene ambiguous. The CDR3: CASSPALGEKLFF. CDR3 bases: TGTGCCAGTAGTCCCGCTCTGGGTGAAAAACTGTTTTTT.